This T cell receptor beta chain was identified during a study of read filtering for tumor transcriptome and immune sequencing. Overall study context: Revised staging placed 8 or 9 patients in R-ISS I, some 17 in II, 7 in III.

This clonotype has only one observation. This CDR3 spans 16 amino acids. CDR1 SEHNR and CDR2 FQNEAQ come from the germline V gene (reference sequence). Between the trimmed V and J ends, which lost 5 bases and 1 base, there was a span of 18 bases. Molecular barcoded adaptors covering alpha/delta and beta/gamma chains were used on around 370 ng RNA. TCRdb called the reads again in MiXCR, with one record for every CDR3 protein. This sample has 35,000 to 50,000 distinct CDR3 sequences; around 21% occur once, and the top ten carry 30% to 45%. The TCR sequence derives from a donor at least 40 years old with multiple myeloma. Material for sequencing was a population of CD138-negative cells sorted from bone marrow. The V gene is TRBV7-9, the J gene TRBJ2-7, with D possibly being TRBD1 or TRBD2 (5 bases each). The CDR3 nucleotides read TGTGCCAGCAGCCAAATCTTGGGGGTGGGGTCCTACGAGCAGTACTTC. Protein: CASSQILGVGSYEQYF.